The present TCR beta chain was sequenced within a study of CD8 T cells in Susac syndrome. V gave up 6 bases and J gave up 3 bases, with 15 bases separating them. The CDR3 is 14 residues long. Germline V gene sequence: CDR1 MNHNY, CDR2 SVGAGI (reference sequence). RNA amounts of about 0.5 to 1 ug underwent reverse transcription with random hexamers. Amplification of TCR beta CDR3 by immunoSEQ multiplex PCR spanned 54 Vbeta and 13 Jbeta. MiXCR, run by TCRdb on the immunoSEQ multiplex PCR reads, gives a single entry per CDR3 protein. The table shows about 210,000 distinct CDR3 sequences, with 95% occurring only once.

The receptor was isolated from a human donor with multiple sclerosis. The sample taken for sequencing was CD4+ T cells from PBMCs. The gene calls are TRBV6-6 and TRBJ2-7; the D gene could be TRBD1 or TRBD2 (5 bases each). The CDR3 sequence: CASSLMGDHYEQYF. Here the CDR3 DNA reads TGTGCCAGCAGCTTAATGGGGGATCACTACGAGCAGTACTTC.